This T cell receptor (beta chain) was captured by sequencing in a study of OX40 agonist ivuxolimab in advanced cancers. Study summary: Every patient in dose escalation had hepatocellular carcinoma, melanoma, renal cell or head and neck cancer. One patient with hepatocellular carcinoma and two with cutaneous melanoma, three in all, had partial responses.

Using immunoSEQ multiplex PCR, the repertoire was profiled, and TCRdb retains in-frame clones only, with some absent. The sample has some 26,000 clones, approximately 80% seen once; the top ten hold more than 15%. The starting material was CD4+ or CD8+ T cells sorted from blood, obtained in a trial of the OX40 agonist ivuxolimab. This TCR was recovered from an adult with an advanced solid tumor such as melanoma, head and neck, liver or kidney cancer.

The CDR3 here is CASSLAPASTYEQYF. The CDR3 region has the DNA TGTGCCAGCAGCTTGGCGCCAGCTTCGACCTACGAGCAGTACTTC. The chain is built from TRBV5-4 and TRBJ2-7; D is ambiguous. Germline V gene lookup returns CDR1 SGHNT and CDR2 YYREEE (reference sequence). This CDR3 region has 15 residues. The V end lost 0 bases, the J end lost 2 bases, and 12 bases lay between the germline ends.